The rows below give T cell receptor beta chains drawn from one sample of a study of OX40 agonist ivuxolimab in advanced cancers. Profiled with immunoSEQ multiplex PCR; TCRdb holds only in-frame clones, not every one. The sample records about 100,000 clones, roughly 87% being singletons. The sequencing used CD4+ or CD8+ T cells sorted from blood, collected in a trial of the OX40 agonist ivuxolimab. All receptors derive from an adult with an advanced solid tumor such as melanoma, head and neck, liver or kidney cancer. The CDR3 runs from the conserved cysteine through the conserved F or W. Each record gives: V gene, J gene, clone size, CDR3 protein. Only part of the rows carry a size: once, few, many, or a class if the clone is expanded.

V: TRBV28; J: TRBJ2-1; size: -; CDR3: CASDRSSYNEQFF
V: TRBV5-1; J: TRBJ2-5; size: -; CDR3: CASSLASGRAQETQYF
V: TRBV6-1; J: TRBJ1-2; size: -; CDR3: CASSEGGQGIGGDGYTF
V: TRBV11-2; J: TRBJ2-7; size: -; CDR3: CASSLDPSPDEQYF
V: TRBV10-3; J: TRBJ1-3; size: -; CDR3: CATGGGNTIYF
V: TRBV11-3; J: TRBJ1-1; size: -; CDR3: CASSLGPLNTEAFF
V: TRBV11-3; J: TRBJ2-5; size: -; CDR3: CASRGGYRETQYF
V: TRBV6-1; J: TRBJ1-2; size: -; CDR3: CASSDRTGWYYGYTF
V: TRBV5-1; J: TRBJ2-7; size: -; CDR3: CASSLGTVNEQYF
V: TRBV6-6; J: TRBJ1-2; size: few; CDR3: CASSYGAPGYTF
V: TRBV10-2; J: TRBJ1-4; size: -; CDR3: CASSPRQGEKLFF